The clone carrying this TCR beta chain has at least ten counts. The T cells used for sorted libraries numbered about 930,000, either CD4+ or CD8+. This entry is derived from a study of neurological immune-mediated disorders. Every sequencing run returned over 190 million TCR-beta sequences, which were derived from 15-18 subjects. TCRdb recomputed calls from the 5' RACE reads with MiXCR, one row per CDR3 protein. The sample includes about 31,000 distinct CDR3 sequences, around 4% of them seen just once. Between the trimmed V and J ends, which lost 2 bases and 7 bases, there was a span of 21 bases. Germline CDR1 is SQVTM and CDR2 is ANQGSEA. This CDR3 is 15 amino acids long.

The receptor was isolated from a woman aged 40 to 50 in good health. V is TRBV29-1 and J is TRBJ2-7, with D perhaps TRBD2 (5 bases). Sequencing was carried out using CD4+ T cells from blood. In DNA form, the CDR3 reads TGCAGCGTTGAACTAGGACTCCCTGGCTTACAAGAGCAGTACTTC. Protein: CSVELGLPGLQEQYF.